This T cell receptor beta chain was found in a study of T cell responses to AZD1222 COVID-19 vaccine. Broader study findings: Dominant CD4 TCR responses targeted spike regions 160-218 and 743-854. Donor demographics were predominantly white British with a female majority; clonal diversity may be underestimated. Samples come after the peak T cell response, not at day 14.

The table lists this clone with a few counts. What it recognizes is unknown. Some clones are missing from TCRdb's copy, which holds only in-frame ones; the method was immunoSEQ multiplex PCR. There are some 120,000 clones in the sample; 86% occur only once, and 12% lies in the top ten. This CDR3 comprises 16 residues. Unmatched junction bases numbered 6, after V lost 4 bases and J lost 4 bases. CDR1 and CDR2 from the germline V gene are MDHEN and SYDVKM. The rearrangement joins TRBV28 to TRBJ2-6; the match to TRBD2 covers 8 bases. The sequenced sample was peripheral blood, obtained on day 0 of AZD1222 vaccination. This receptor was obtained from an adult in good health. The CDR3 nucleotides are TGTGCCAGCAGTTCCGGGACTAGGTCCGGGGCCAACGTCCTGACTTTC. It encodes CASSSGTRSGANVLTF.